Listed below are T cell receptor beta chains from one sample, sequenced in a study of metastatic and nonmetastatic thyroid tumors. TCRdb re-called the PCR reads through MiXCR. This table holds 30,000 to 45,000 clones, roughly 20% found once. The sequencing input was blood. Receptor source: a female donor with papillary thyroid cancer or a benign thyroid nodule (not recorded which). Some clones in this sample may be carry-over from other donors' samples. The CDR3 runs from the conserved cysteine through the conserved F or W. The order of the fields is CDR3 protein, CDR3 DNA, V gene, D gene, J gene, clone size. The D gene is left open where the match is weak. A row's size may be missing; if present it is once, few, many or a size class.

CDR3: CASRGEEVQSNYGYTF
DNA: TGTGCCAGCAGAGGCGAAGAGGTACAGTCCAATTATGGCTACACCTTC
V: TRBV6-1
D: NA
J: TRBJ1-2
size: NA

CDR3: CASSFYTQETQYF
DNA: TGTGCCAGCAGCTTCTACACGCAAGAGACCCAGTACTTC
V: TRBV7-8
D: NA
J: TRBJ2-5
size: NA

CDR3: CASSWRGNQPQHF
DNA: TGTGCCAGCAGTTGGAGGGGCAATCAGCCCCAGCATTTT
V: TRBV2
D: NA
J: TRBJ1-5
size: many

CDR3: CASSSTGGRETQYF
DNA: TGTGCCAGCAGCTCGACGGGAGGCCGGGAGACCCAGTACTTC
V: TRBV11-2
D: TRBD2
J: TRBJ2-5
size: many

CDR3: CSEPPSTGTSGSRDTQYF
DNA: TGCAGTGAGCCACCTTCTACAGGGACTAGCGGGAGTCGGGATACGCAGTATTTT
V: TRBV20-1
D: TRBD2
J: TRBJ2-3
size: NA

CDR3: CASGRGDLYDEQFF
DNA: TGTGCCAGCGGTAGGGGGGACTTATACGATGAGCAGTTCTTC
V: TRBV27
D: NA
J: TRBJ2-1
size: NA

CDR3: CASYSYLQLNTESFF
DNA: TGCGCCAGCTACTCCTATCTGCAGTTGAACACTGAATCTTTCTTT
V: TRBV10-2
D: NA
J: TRBJ1-1
size: NA

CDR3: CASSLLVSLEQYF
DNA: TGTGCCAGCAGTTTGTTGGTTTCGCTCGAGCAGTACTTC
V: TRBV12-3/TRBV12-4
D: NA
J: TRBJ2-7
size: many

CDR3: CASSLEAGGKNEQFF
DNA: TGTGCCAGCAGCTTAGAGGCGGGAGGGAAGAATGAGCAGTTCTTC
V: TRBV7-6
D: TRBD2
J: TRBJ2-1
size: once

CDR3: CASSRSSLNGVAKNIQYF
DNA: TGTGCCAGCAGCCGTTCGTCCCTGAATGGAGTAGCCAAAAACATTCAGTACTTC
V: TRBV11-2
D: NA
J: TRBJ2-4
size: NA

CDR3: CASSYSIVRKFSSEQYF
DNA: TGCGCCAGCAGTTACTCGATCGTCCGGAAATTTTCCTCCGAGCAGTACTTC
V: TRBV6-5
D: NA
J: TRBJ2-7
size: few

CDR3: CASMTPGRPNSPLHF
DNA: TGTGCCAGCATGACCCCGGGCAGGCCGAATTCACCCCTCCACTTT
V: TRBV27
D: NA
J: TRBJ1-6
size: NA

CDR3: CASSELLTRNTQYF
DNA: TGCGCCAGCAGTGAGCTACTCACCAGGAATACGCAGTATTTT
V: TRBV10-2
D: NA
J: TRBJ2-3
size: many

CDR3: CSVDPSGSQQFF
DNA: TGCAGCGTTGACCCTAGCGGGAGTCAGCAGTTCTTC
V: TRBV29-1
D: TRBD2
J: TRBJ2-1
size: many

CDR3: CASSLAGGTYEQYF
DNA: TGTGCCAGCAGCTTGGCCGGCGGCACCTACGAGCAGTACTTC
V: TRBV5-4
D: NA
J: TRBJ2-7
size: many

CDR3: CASSLSTRGRLAGGNEQFF
DNA: TGTGCCAGCAGCTTAAGTACCCGAGGCCGACTAGCGGGAGGCAATGAGCAGTTCTTC
V: TRBV7-3
D: TRBD2
J: TRBJ2-1
size: many

CDR3: CASRAAGSPGFF
DNA: TGTGCCAGCAGGGCGGCAGGGTCTCCGGGTTTCTTT
V: TRBV28
D: NA
J: TRBJ1-1
size: many

CDR3: CASKRASVRLESPYNEQFF
DNA: TGTGCCAGCAAAAGGGCTAGCGTGAGGCTGGAGAGCCCCTACAATGAGCAGTTCTTC
V: TRBV12-3/TRBV12-4
D: NA
J: TRBJ2-1
size: NA

CDR3: CASSERESPLHF
DNA: TGTGCCAGTAGCGAGAGGGAGTCACCCCTCCACTTT
V: TRBV19
D: NA
J: TRBJ1-6
size: NA

CDR3: CATSSEGGITGELFF
DNA: TGTGCCACCAGCAGCGAGGGAGGGATCACCGGGGAGCTGTTTTTT
V: TRBV15
D: TRBD2
J: TRBJ2-2
size: many

CDR3: CASSDWATAYEQYF
DNA: TGCGCCAGCAGTGATTGGGCTACAGCCTACGAGCAGTACTTC
V: TRBV10-2
D: NA
J: TRBJ2-7
size: many

CDR3: CASSSGQFDEQFF
DNA: TGTGCCAGCAGCTCGGGGCAATTCGATGAGCAGTTCTTC
V: TRBV5-4
D: NA
J: TRBJ2-1
size: NA

CDR3: CASSVDPRPMNTEAFF
DNA: TGTGCCAGCAGCGTAGATCCCAGGCCCATGAACACTGAAGCTTTCTTT
V: TRBV9
D: NA
J: TRBJ1-1
size: many

CDR3: CASKFDGYGYTF
DNA: TGTGCCAGCAAGTTCGACGGCTATGGCTACACCTTC
V: TRBV5-6
D: NA
J: TRBJ1-2
size: NA

CDR3: CASGAGGRGQPQHF
DNA: TGTGCTAGTGGTGCGGGGGGGAGAGGACAGCCCCAGCATTTT
V: TRBV12-5
D: NA
J: TRBJ1-5
size: many

CDR3: CASSRGLYGYTF
DNA: TGTGCCAGCAGCCGGGGTCTATATGGCTACACCTTC
V: TRBV28
D: NA
J: TRBJ1-2
size: medium-sized

CDR3: CASSDGRDRGTEAFF
DNA: TGTGCCAGCAGTGATGGAAGGGACAGAGGTACTGAAGCTTTCTTT
V: TRBV28
D: TRBD1
J: TRBJ1-1
size: few

CDR3: CSARAPTGHEQYF
DNA: TGCAGTGCTAGAGCTCCGACAGGCCACGAGCAGTACTTC
V: TRBV20-1
D: NA
J: TRBJ2-7
size: many

CDR3: CASSRLGRGTTYEQYF
DNA: TGTGCCAGCAGCCGTCTCGGCAGGGGCACAACCTACGAGCAGTACTTC
V: TRBV7-3
D: NA
J: TRBJ2-7
size: NA

CDR3: CASSDGTSGRAYEQYF
DNA: TGCGCCAGCAGCGATGGGACTAGCGGGAGGGCCTACGAGCAGTACTTC
V: TRBV5-1
D: TRBD2
J: TRBJ2-7
size: NA

CDR3: CASSEYAANGEYGYTF
DNA: TGTGCCAGCAGTGAATATGCGGCGAACGGGGAATATGGCTACACCTTC
V: TRBV6-1
D: NA
J: TRBJ1-2
size: few

CDR3: CATSRDTSVTEAFF
DNA: TGTGCCACCAGCAGAGACACGTCGGTCACTGAAGCTTTCTTT
V: TRBV15
D: NA
J: TRBJ1-1
size: many

CDR3: CASIILHLSGNTIYF
DNA: TGTGCCAGCATCATCCTTCACTTATCTGGAAACACCATATATTTT
V: TRBV11-3
D: NA
J: TRBJ1-3
size: NA

CDR3: CASARRGPHVNEQFF
DNA: TGCGCCAGCGCACGGCGGGGGCCCCACGTCAATGAGCAGTTCTTC
V: TRBV10-1
D: NA
J: TRBJ2-1
size: few

CDR3: CASSWGTVGFTDTQYF
DNA: TGTGCCAGCAGCTGGGGGACAGTCGGCTTCACAGATACGCAGTATTTT
V: TRBV5-6
D: TRBD1
J: TRBJ2-3
size: many

CDR3: CASSEKSGEESPLHF
DNA: TGTGCCAGCAGTGAAAAATCGGGGGAGGAATCACCCCTCCACTTT
V: TRBV6-1
D: NA
J: TRBJ1-6
size: NA

CDR3: CASSLAGRRGELFF
DNA: TGTGCCAGCAGCTTAGCCGGGAGAAGGGGGGAGCTGTTTTTT
V: TRBV7-2
D: NA
J: TRBJ2-2
size: many

CDR3: CASSSVGGRVYNEQFF
DNA: TGCGCCAGCAGCTCCGTAGGGGGGAGGGTGTACAATGAGCAGTTCTTC
V: TRBV5-1
D: NA
J: TRBJ2-1
size: many

CDR3: CSARLAGDYNEQFF
DNA: TGCAGTGCTAGACTAGCGGGAGACTACAATGAGCAGTTCTTC
V: TRBV20-1
D: TRBD2
J: TRBJ2-1
size: few

CDR3: CASKVAPAYTQYF
DNA: TGTGCCAGCAAGGTCGCACCGGCATATACGCAGTATTTT
V: TRBV6-1
D: NA
J: TRBJ2-3
size: NA

CDR3: CATSLQGNTEAFF
DNA: TGTGCCACCAGCTTGCAGGGGAACACTGAAGCTTTCTTT
V: TRBV15
D: NA
J: TRBJ1-1
size: many

CDR3: CASSVERSNKPQNF
DNA: TGTGCCAGCAGTGTAGAAAGGAGCAATAAGCCCCAGAATTTT
V: TRBV6-1
D: NA
J: TRBJ1-5
size: NA

CDR3: CASSPQGPSYEQYF
DNA: TGTGCCAGCAGTCCACAGGGTCCCTCCTACGAGCAGTACTTC
V: TRBV6-2/TRBV6-3
D: NA
J: TRBJ2-7
size: medium-sized

CDR3: CSSSPWTSWNADTQYF
DNA: TGTTCCAGCAGTCCCTGGACTAGCTGGAACGCAGATACGCAGTATTTT
V: TRBV12-3/TRBV12-4
D: TRBD2
J: TRBJ2-3
size: NA

CDR3: CASSLRTGGLETQYF
DNA: TGTGCCAGCAGCCTAAGGACAGGCGGGCTCGAGACCCAGTACTTC
V: TRBV5-4
D: TRBD1
J: TRBJ2-5
size: NA

CDR3: CASSRTVAGCTYEQYF
DNA: TGTGCCAGCAGTCGAACCGTAGCGGGATGCACCTACGAGCAGTACTTC
V: TRBV28
D: TRBD2
J: TRBJ2-7
size: NA

CDR3: CASSLGRGAGANVLTF
DNA: TGTGCCAGCAGCTTAGGACGGGGGGCTGGGGCCAACGTCCTGACTTTC
V: TRBV11-3
D: TRBD2
J: TRBJ2-6
size: many

CDR3: CAAGPGPANTEAFF
DNA: TGCGCCGCGGGACCGGGCCCGGCTAACACTGAAGCTTTCTTT
V: TRBV10-2
D: NA
J: TRBJ1-1
size: many

CDR3: CASSPGGPSYEQYF
DNA: TGTGCCAGCTCACCAGGGGGACCATCCTACGAGCAGTACTTC
V: TRBV18
D: NA
J: TRBJ2-7
size: NA

CDR3: CASRNRGTQNQPQHF
DNA: TGTGCCAGTAGAAACAGGGGGACGCAAAATCAACCCCAGCATTTT
V: TRBV19
D: TRBD1
J: TRBJ1-5
size: NA

CDR3: CASRGQFSNQPQHF
DNA: TGTGCCAGCAGGGGACAGTTTAGCAATCAGCCCCAGCATTTT
V: TRBV2
D: TRBD1
J: TRBJ1-5
size: many

CDR3: CASRFPGTGGAGANVLTF
DNA: TGTGCCAGCAGATTCCCTGGGACAGGTGGCGCTGGGGCCAACGTCCTGACTTTC
V: TRBV6-6
D: TRBD1
J: TRBJ2-6
size: NA

CDR3: CASKVANYGYTF
DNA: TGTGCCAGTAAGGTAGCTAACTATGGCTACACCTTC
V: TRBV6-1
D: NA
J: TRBJ1-2
size: few

CDR3: CASSKDLGTYNQQFF
DNA: TGTGCCAGCAGTAAGGATCTCGGGACCTACAATCAGCAGTTCTTC
V: TRBV6-4
D: NA
J: TRBJ2-1
size: few

CDR3: CAISAAVDQETQYF
DNA: TGTGCCATCAGTGCAGCGGTCGACCAAGAGACCCAGTACTTC
V: TRBV10-3
D: NA
J: TRBJ2-5
size: many

CDR3: CASSSSDRVSTEAFF
DNA: TGTGCCAGCAGTTCCTCTGACAGGGTTAGCACTGAAGCTTTCTTT
V: TRBV6-6
D: TRBD1
J: TRBJ1-1
size: few